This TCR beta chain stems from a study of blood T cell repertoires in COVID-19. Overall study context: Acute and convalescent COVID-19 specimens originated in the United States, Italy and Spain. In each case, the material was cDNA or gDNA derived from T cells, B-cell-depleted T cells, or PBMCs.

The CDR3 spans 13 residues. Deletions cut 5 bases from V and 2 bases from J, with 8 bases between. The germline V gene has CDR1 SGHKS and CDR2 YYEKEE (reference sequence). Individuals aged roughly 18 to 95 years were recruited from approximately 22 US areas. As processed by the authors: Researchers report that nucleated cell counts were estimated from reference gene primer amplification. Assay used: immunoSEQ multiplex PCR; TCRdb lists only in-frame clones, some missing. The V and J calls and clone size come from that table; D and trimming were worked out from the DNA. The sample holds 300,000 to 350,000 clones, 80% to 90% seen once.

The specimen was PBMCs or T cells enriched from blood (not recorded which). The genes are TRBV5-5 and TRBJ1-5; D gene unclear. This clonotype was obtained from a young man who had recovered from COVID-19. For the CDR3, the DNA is TGTGCCAGCAGTCGGGAGGGCAATCAGCCCCAGCATTTT. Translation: CASSREGNQPQHF. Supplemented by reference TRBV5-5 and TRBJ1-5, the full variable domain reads DAGVTQSPTHLIKTRGQQVTLRCSPISGHKSVSWYQQVLGQGPQFIFQYYEKEERGRGNFPDRFSARQFPNYSSELNVNALLLGDSALYLCASSREGNQPQHFGDGTRLSIL.